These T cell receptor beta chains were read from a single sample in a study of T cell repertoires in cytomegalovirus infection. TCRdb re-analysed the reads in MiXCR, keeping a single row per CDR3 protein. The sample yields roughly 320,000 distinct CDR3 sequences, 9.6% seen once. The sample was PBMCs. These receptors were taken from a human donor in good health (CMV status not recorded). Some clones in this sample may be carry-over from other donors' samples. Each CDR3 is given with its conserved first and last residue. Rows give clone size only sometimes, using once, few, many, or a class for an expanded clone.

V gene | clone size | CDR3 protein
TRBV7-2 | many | CASSLDSGWDSPLHF
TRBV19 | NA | CASSITGNNQPQHF
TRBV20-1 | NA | CSARDEGTGINEQYF
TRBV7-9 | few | CASSRGPNEQFF
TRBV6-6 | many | CASGQPSGGGTDTQYF
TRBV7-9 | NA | CASSLGISDREDQPQHF
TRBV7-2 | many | CASSFRGRMNTEAFF
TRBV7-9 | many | CASSLPKGARYQETQYF
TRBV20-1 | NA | CSAGTSRNSPLHF
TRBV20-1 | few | CSARDEGRNTGELFF
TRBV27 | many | CASSPLPNSGANVLTF